A single T cell receptor beta chain is shown here with its context. These data belong to a study of T cell changes during pregnancy in multiple sclerosis. Libraries were prepared by immunoSEQ multiplex PCR; TCRdb keeps only in-frame clonotypes and omits some of them. The table shows around 43,000 clones, with around nine tenths occurring only once. Trimming shortened V by 1 base and J by 0 bases, and 10 bases separated the two germline ends. The length of the CDR3 is 15 residues. Looked up from germline, CDR1 is SNHLY and CDR2 is FYNNEI. V is TRBV2 and J is TRBJ2-7; maybe TRBD2 (5 bases). The specimen comprised CD4+ T cells from peripheral blood mononuclear cells, sampled before pregnancy. The source of this sequence is a female donor with multiple sclerosis, enrolled in a pregnancy study. CDR3 sequence (DNA): TGTGCCAGCAGTGAAGAGAGGGCAAACTCCTACGAGCAGTACTTC. Translated, it gives CASSEERANSYEQYF.